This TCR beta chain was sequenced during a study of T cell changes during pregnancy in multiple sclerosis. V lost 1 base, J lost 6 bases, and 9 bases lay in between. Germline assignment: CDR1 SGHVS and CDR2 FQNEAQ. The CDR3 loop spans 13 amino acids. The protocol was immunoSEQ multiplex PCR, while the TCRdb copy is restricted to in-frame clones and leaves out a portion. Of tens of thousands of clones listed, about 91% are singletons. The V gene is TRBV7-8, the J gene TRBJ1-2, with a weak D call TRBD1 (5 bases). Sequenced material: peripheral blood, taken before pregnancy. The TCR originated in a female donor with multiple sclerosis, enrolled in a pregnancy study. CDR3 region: CASSLGIRDGYTF. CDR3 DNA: TGTGCCAGCAGCTTAGGAATCAGGGATGGCTACACCTTC.